These 27 T cell receptor beta chains were sequenced from one sample in a study of cytomegalovirus exposure and HLA in healthy donors (dated by TCRdb to between 2016 and 2019). Receptor libraries were prepared by the immunoSEQ multiplex PCR assay. For the multiplex PCR, a mixture combining 60 forward primers for TCR Vbeta segments and 13 reverse primers for TCR Jbeta segments was used. TCRdb provides this immuneACCESS table in a form limited to in-frame rearrangements. Some clones are lacking; in checked studies, under half of them reflect an unresolved V gene, and why the rest are absent is not known. Across this sample there are around 150,000 clones, with about 75% seen only once. About 7.4% of the sample comes from the top ten. The sequencing sample was made of PBMCs. The receptors originated from a male donor in good health and CMV-seropositive.

CDR3 nucleotide sequence: TGTGCCAGCAGCGCACAGGGGGCGAGCACCGGGGAGCTGTTTTTT. Translating gives CASSAQGASTGELFF. J is TRBJ2-2 and V is TRBV9, with TRBD1 matching over 9 bases. This CDR3 has 15 amino acids. In germline, CDR1 is SGDLS, CDR2 YYNGEE. J was trimmed by 4 bases and V by 3 bases; bases with no gene match: 4.

V is TRBV29-1 and J is TRBJ2-3; no firm D call. The CDR3 consists of 11 residues. Germline V gene data show CDR1 as SQVTM and CDR2 as ANQGSEA. V lost 4 bases to trimming and J lost 5 bases, with 7 bases between them. CDR3 in amino acids: CSVGLLDTQYF. The CDR3 bases are TGCAGCGTTGGTCTCCTAGATACGCAGTATTTT.

The gene calls are TRBV9 and TRBJ2-2; tentative D call: TRBD2 (6 bases). The CDR3 sequence is 16 residues long. The germline CDR1 and CDR2 sequences are SGDLS and YYNGEE. V lost 1 base to trimming and J lost 1 base, with 11 bases between them. CDR3 nucleotides: TGTGCCAGCAGCGTAAGGGGACTGGGGAACACCGGGGAGCTGTTTTTT. Amino acids: CASSVRGLGNTGELFF.

In nucleotides, the CDR3 is TGTGCCAGCAGCTTAGCCACAACTAATGAAAAACTGTTTTTT. It translates to CASSLATTNEKLFF. The chain links TRBV7-8 to TRBJ1-4, with unresolved D. Germline V gene lookup returns CDR1 SGHVS and CDR2 FQNEAQ. V lost 0 bases, J lost 0 bases, and 2 bases lay in between. There are 14 residues in the CDR3.

This rearrangement joins TRBV21-1 to TRBJ2-2; whether TRBD2, the table's D call, matches the DNA was not checked. TRBV21-1 is given as a pseudogene. The CDR3 is made up of 16 amino acids. The CDR3 coding sequence is TGTGCTGAAACTAGGACGAAGGACGCGAACACCGGGGAGCTGTTTTTT. It translates to CAETRTKDANTGELFF.

The rearrangement joins TRBV10-1 to TRBJ1-6, with D hard to call. This CDR3 has 13 amino acids. Germline lookup yields CDR1 WNHNN and CDR2 SYGVQD (reference sequence). V lost 2 bases and J lost 8, with 7 bases in between. The CDR3 region is CASSESGDSPLHF. The CDR3 nucleotides read TGCGCCAGCAGTGAGAGCGGGGATTCACCCCTCCACTTT.

The chain carries TRBV9 and TRBJ2-3; 10 nucleotides match TRBD2. The CDR3 has 15 residues. Germline CDR1 SGDLS, CDR2 YYNGEE. V shed 2 bases, J shed 5 bases, and the junction held 5 bases outside the gene matches. In DNA form, the CDR3 reads TGTGCCAGCAGCGTCGAAGCGGGGGGGCAAGATACGCAGTATTTT. Amino acid sequence: CASSVEAGGQDTQYF. Full variable domain (rest looked up from reference TRBV9 and TRBJ2-3): DSGVTQTPKHLITATGQRVTLRCSPRSGDLSVYWYQQSLDQGLQFLIQYYNGEERAKGNILERFSAQQFPDLHSELNLSSLELGDSALYFCASSVEAGGQDTQYFGPGTRLTVL.

The V gene is TRBV6-5, the J gene TRBJ2-3; 9 bases match TRBD1. Germline CDR1 is MNHEY and CDR2 is SVGAGI. The ends lost 5 bases at V and 3 bases at J; junction bases unmatched: 3. This CDR3 has 14 amino acids. The CDR3 nucleotides read TGTGCCAGCAGTGACAGGGGGAGGACAGATACGCAGTATTTT. Its protein is CASSDRGRTDTQYF.

The gene calls are TRBV5-1 and TRBJ1-3, with D maybe TRBD1 (5 bases). The length of the CDR3 is 16 residues. Germline loops: CDR1 SGHRS, CDR2 YFSETQ. V lost 3 bases and J lost 0, with 13 bases in between. The CDR3 sequence is CASSSQGSLSGNTIYF. CDR3 nucleotides: TGCGCCAGCAGCTCCCAGGGATCCCTCTCTGGAAACACCATATATTTT.

The V gene is TRBV29-1, the J gene TRBJ1-1; 7 nucleotides align to TRBD1. With V trimmed by 7 bases and J by 7 bases, 9 bases remained unmatched. The CDR3 runs 12 residues. Germline CDR1 and CDR2: SQVTM and ANQGSEA. Written as DNA, the CDR3 is TGCAGCGAGAGGCGGGACAGCGGTGAAGCTTTCTTT. This gives the protein CSERRDSGEAFF.

This rearrangement joins TRBV19 to TRBJ1-5; D might be TRBD1 (5 bases). V was clipped by 6 bases and J by 1 base, with 13 bases between them. CDR1 is LNHDA and CDR2 is SQIVND in the germline V gene (reference sequence). This CDR3 spans 15 amino acids. DNA for the CDR3: TGTGCCAGTAGGTTGATCGGGGGGAGCAATCAGCCCCAGCATTTT. As protein: CASRLIGGSNQPQHF.

This chain links TRBV6-6 with TRBJ1-5; D is undetermined. The CDR3 has 12 residues. Germline V gene sequence: CDR1 MNHNY, CDR2 SVGAGI (reference sequence). The V end lost 1 base, the J end lost 11 bases, and 9 bases lay between the germline ends. CDR3 DNA: TGTGCCAGCAGTTACTTCGGAGAAGCCCAGCATTTT. Its translation is CASSYFGEAQHF.

This clone was found once. The rearrangement joins TRBV19 to TRBJ1-2; D remains unclear. CDR3 length equals 10 residues. Germline CDR1 and CDR2: LNHDA and SQIVND (reference sequence). The CDR3 nucleotides are TGTGCGCTTTCGGAGTATGGCTACACCTTC. This codes for CALSEYGYTF.

The V and J genes are TRBV7-8 and TRBJ2-1; the D gene is possibly TRBD2 (6 bases). The germline CDR1 and CDR2 sequences are SGHVS and FQNEAQ. Trimming took 8 bases from V and 2 from J, leaving 10 bases between them. The CDR3 consists of 13 residues. CDR3 sequence reads: CASARGTYNEQFF. The CDR3 DNA is TGTGCCAGCGCCCGGGGGACCTACAATGAGCAGTTCTTC.

V is TRBV9 and J is TRBJ1-1; no clear D gene. This CDR3 is built from 12 residues. CDR1 and CDR2 from the germline V gene are SGDLS and YYNGEE. The V end was cut by 5 bases, the J end by 5 bases, with 10 bases between. The DNA for the CDR3 is TGTGCCAGCAGGTCCCACCGGACTGAAGCTTTCTTT. Its translation is CASRSHRTEAFF.

The rearrangement uses TRBV9 and TRBJ2-3, with D tentatively TRBD2 (6 bases). The germline V gene has CDR1 SGDLS and CDR2 YYNGEE. CDR3 size: 16 residues. The germline V and J ends were trimmed by 0 bases and 3 bases, with 14 bases remaining between them. For the CDR3, the DNA is TGTGCCAGCAGCGTAGTAGTTACCAGCGGGACAGATACGCAGTATTTT. This gives the protein CASSVVVTSGTDTQYF.

With regard to this clone: The junction does not match germline at one end; this may be a read error. V and J are TRBV30 and TRBJ1-1; a possible D gene is TRBD1 (6 bases). This CDR3 spans 13 amino acids. Germline V lookup: CDR1 GTSNPN, CDR2 SVGIG (reference sequence). CDR3 sequence: CAWSVGQKDRPNF. The CDR3 nucleotides are TGTGCCTGGAGTGTAGGCCAGAAAGACAGGCCCAACTTT. Drawing the rest from reference TRBV30 and TRBJ1-1, the complete variable domain is SQTIHQWPATLVQPVGSPLSLECTVEGTSNPNLYWYRQAAGRGLQLLFYSVGIGQISSEVPQNLSASRPQDRQFILSSKKLLLSDSGFYLCAWSVGQKDRPNFGQGTRLTVV.

The chain carries TRBV18 and TRBJ1-1; 10 nucleotides line up with TRBD1. Germline V CDR1 and CDR2: KGHSH, LQKENI. This CDR3 has 14 amino acids. J lost 6 bases, V lost 5 bases, and 6 bases had no gene match. CDR3 sequence: CASSAGTGVSEAFF. CDR3 DNA: TGTGCCAGCTCAGCCGGGACAGGGGTGTCTGAAGCTTTCTTT.

V usage is TRBV2 and J usage is TRBJ1-1; no firm D call. The CDR3 is made up of 11 amino acids. The V end lost 6 bases, the J end lost 5 bases, and 7 bases lay between the germline ends. The germline V gene has CDR1 SNHLY and CDR2 FYNNEI. CDR3 amino acids: CASREWTEAFF. In nucleotides, the CDR3 is TGTGCCAGCAGAGAGTGGACTGAAGCTTTCTTT.

The CDR3 bases are TGTGCCAGCAGCCTCGAGCGGGACTCCTACAATGAGCAGTTCTTC. This sequence encodes CASSLERDSYNEQFF. This chain joins TRBV11-2 and TRBJ2-1; 7 nucleotides match TRBD2. Per the germline V gene, CDR1 is SGHAT and CDR2 is FQNNGV. CDR3 length equals 15 residues. Trimming took 5 bases from V and 0 from J; bases not matched to a gene: 4.

The rearrangement uses TRBV18 and TRBJ1-1; a possible D gene is TRBD1 (5 bases). CDR3 size: 13 residues. The V gene lost 3 bases and the J gene lost 1 base, with 6 bases spanning the gap. Germline CDR1 and CDR2: KGHSH and LQKENI. Here the CDR3 DNA reads TGTGCCAGCTCACCTCAGGGGAACACTGAAGCTTTCTTT. Its translation: CASSPQGNTEAFF.

The V and J genes are TRBV6-4 and TRBJ2-3, with 9 bases that match TRBD2. V trimming: 6 bases; J trimming: 6 bases; junction bases outside the gene matches: 7. This CDR3 comprises 14 residues. Germline CDR1 and CDR2: MRHNA and SNTAGT. As DNA, the CDR3 is TGTGCCAGCAGCCTTAGCGGGGGTTCGGATACGCAGTATTTT. Its translation is CASSLSGGSDTQYF.

The chain is built from TRBV30 and TRBJ1-2; D remains ambiguous. The germline gives CDR1 GTSNPN, CDR2 SVGIG (reference sequence). This CDR3 region has 15 residues. The CDR3 region is CLCLGNKNSGYGYTF. As DNA, the CDR3 is TGTTTGTGCCTGGGGAATAAGAACTCGGGGTATGGCTACACCTTC.

The chain has TRBV5-1 and TRBJ1-3; possibly TRBD1 for D (5 bases). V was shortened by 3 bases and J by 0 bases, with 13 bases between the two germline ends. The CDR3 totals 16 residues. Germline assignment: CDR1 SGHRS and CDR2 YFSETQ. The CDR3 sequence: CASSSGLPGSGNTIYF. The CDR3 DNA sequence: TGCGCCAGCAGCTCGGGACTCCCTGGCTCTGGAAACACCATATATTTT.

The chain recombines TRBV15 with TRBJ2-6; D perhaps matches TRBD2 (6 bases). This CDR3 contains 15 residues. Germline loops: CDR1 LNHNV, CDR2 YYDKDF (reference sequence). The V and J ends lost 5 bases and 3 bases respectively, with 11 bases between them. CDR3 DNA sequence: TGTGCCACCAGCCTATTGGGGGGTGGGGCCAACGTCCTGACTTTC. Translating it yields CATSLLGGGANVLTF.

In this sample, this clone turned up a few times. The rearrangement joins TRBV5-1 to TRBJ2-7; 7 bases map to TRBD1. The CDR3 covers 14 residues. The germline V gene has CDR1 SGHRS and CDR2 YFSETQ. Unmatched junction bases numbered 1, after V lost 1 base and J lost 0 bases. Here the CDR3 reads CASSLTGASYEQYF. The CDR3 nucleotides read TGCGCCAGCAGCTTGACAGGGGCCTCCTACGAGCAGTACTTC.

This clone is a singleton in its sample. The V and J genes are TRBV9 and TRBJ2-3; D is perhaps TRBD2 (7 bases). Trimming stripped 0 bases from V and 1 base from J, with 12 bases between. Germline V gene data show CDR1 as SGDLS and CDR2 as YYNGEE. The CDR3 spans 16 residues. CDR3 amino acids: CASSVGGGSGTDTQYF. DNA of the CDR3: TGTGCCAGCAGCGTAGGCGGGGGCTCGGGCACAGATACGCAGTATTTT.